These T cell receptor beta chains were read from a single sample in a study of cytomegalovirus exposure and HLA in healthy donors. The method was immunoSEQ multiplex PCR; TCRdb's version includes in-frame clones alone and lacks a portion of them. The sample holds 150,000 to 200,000 clones, about 64% seen once. The specimen was PBMCs. These receptors were taken from a man aged 50 to 59 in good health and CMV-seronegative. CDR3s include the opening cysteine and the closing phenylalanine or tryptophan. Fields, in order: CDR3 protein, CDR3 DNA, D gene, J gene, clone size, V gene. The D gene is left open where the match is weak. Size tells how often a clone was seen (once, few, many) or the class of an expanded clone, and some rows leave it out.

CASSQGKGVTDTQYF | TGTGCCAGCAGCCAAGGAAAAGGGGTCACAGATACGCAGTATTTT | NA | TRBJ2-3 | NA | TRBV4-2
CASSGGKTGVSNQPQHF | TGTGCCAGCAGTGGGGGTAAGACAGGGGTTAGCAATCAGCCCCAGCATTTT | TRBD1 | TRBJ1-5 | NA | TRBV25-1
CASSFDRGLAKQYF | TGTGCCAGCAGCTTTGACAGGGGCTTAGCAAAGCAGTACTTC | TRBD1 | TRBJ2-7 | NA | TRBV7-9
CASSRVRDRGGYTF | TGTGCCAGCAGCCGAGTCCGGGACAGGGGCGGCTACACCTTC | TRBD1 | TRBJ1-2 | NA | TRBV6-5
CASRPRTSGNNEQFF | TGTGCCAGCAGGCCAAGGACTAGCGGTAACAATGAGCAGTTCTTC | TRBD2 | TRBJ2-1 | once | TRBV2
CASSFSTGELFF | TGTGCCAGCAGCTTCAGCACCGGGGAGCTGTTTTTT | NA | TRBJ2-2 | NA | TRBV7-2
CASSSNRDSASYEQYF | TGTGCCAGCAGCTCCAACCGGGACAGCGCTTCCTACGAGCAGTACTTC | TRBD1 | TRBJ2-7 | NA | TRBV7-8
CASSWDRGIGELFF | TGTGCCAGTAGTTGGGATAGGGGGATCGGGGAGCTGTTTTTT | NA | TRBJ2-2 | NA | TRBV19
CAISFGQGGDEKLFF | TGTGCCATCAGTTTTGGACAGGGGGGAGATGAAAAACTGTTTTTT | TRBD1 | TRBJ1-4 | few | TRBV10-3
CASRDSPRGTQYF | TGTGCCAGCAGGGATAGTCCCCGGGGGACCCAGTACTTC | NA | TRBJ2-5 | NA | TRBV6-6
CASSRQKNTGELFF | TGTGCCAGCAGCCGACAGAAGAACACCGGGGAGCTGTTTTTT | NA | TRBJ2-2 | NA | TRBV7-9
CASAALAGMDEQYF | TGTGCCAGCGCAGCTTTAGCGGGGATGGACGAGCAGTACTTC | TRBD2 | TRBJ2-7 | once | TRBV28
CASSLGGTDEAFF | TGTGCCAGCAGCCTTGGGGGGACAGATGAAGCTTTCTTT | TRBD1 | TRBJ1-1 | NA | TRBV5-4
CASSPRVETQYF | TGTGCCAGCTCACCTCGTGTAGAGACCCAGTACTTC | NA | TRBJ2-5 | NA | TRBV18
CASSQDMTGNYGYTF | TGCGCCAGCAGCCAAGATATGACAGGGAACTATGGCTACACCTTC | TRBD1 | TRBJ1-2 | NA | TRBV4-3
CASSLGRKTGELFF | TGTGCCAGCAGTTTAGGCCGAAAGACCGGGGAGCTGTTTTTT | NA | TRBJ2-2 | NA | TRBV27
CASSSRTGGTDTQYF | TGTGCCAGCAGCTCGAGGACAGGGGGCACAGATACGCAGTATTTT | TRBD1 | TRBJ2-3 | NA | TRBV7-8
CASSTPGYEQYF | TGTGCCAGCAGTACCCCCGGCTACGAGCAGTACTTC | NA | TRBJ2-7 | NA | TRBV28
CATSRAGGGYEQYF | TGTGCCACCAGCAGAGCTGGGGGGGGATACGAGCAGTACTTC | TRBD2 | TRBJ2-7 | few | TRBV15
CASTSRGAGAYEQYF | TGTGCCAGCACCTCACGCGGGGCCGGGGCCTACGAGCAGTACTTC | NA | TRBJ2-7 | NA | TRBV28
CASSDVWGRGTNTGELFF | TGTGCCAGCAGTGACGTTTGGGGCAGGGGGACGAACACCGGGGAGCTGTTTTTT | TRBD1 | TRBJ2-2 | NA | TRBV2
CASSPETGGGKTQYF | TGTGCCAGCTCACCAGAAACAGGGGGCGGGAAGACCCAGTACTTC | TRBD1 | TRBJ2-5 | NA | TRBV18
CASSGTGLMNTEAFF | TGCGCCAGCAGCGGAACAGGGTTAATGAACACTGAAGCTTTCTTT | NA | TRBJ1-1 | NA | TRBV5-1
CASSQETGGTDTQYF | TGCGCCAGCAGCCAAGAAACCGGGGGGACAGATACGCAGTATTTT | TRBD2 | TRBJ2-3 | few | TRBV4-3
CASHSGGPYNEQFF | TGTGCCAGCCATAGCGGGGGACCCTACAATGAGCAGTTCTTC | TRBD2 | TRBJ2-1 | few | TRBV6-1
CASSLEAGGGSYEQYF | TGTGCCAGCAGCTTAGAGGCCGGGGGGGGTTCCTACGAGCAGTACTTC | TRBD2 | TRBJ2-7 | NA | TRBV11-3
CASSPPGQNTGELFF | TGTGCCAGCAGCCCACCGGGACAGAACACCGGGGAGCTGTTTTTT | NA | TRBJ2-2 | NA | TRBV5-4
CASSQVEAGVSYEQYF | TGTGCCAGCAGCCAAGTGGAAGCGGGGGTCTCCTACGAGCAGTACTTC | TRBD2 | TRBJ2-7 | NA | TRBV4-2
CASSLGRTYNQPQHF | TGTGCCAGCAGCTTGGGACGGACATACAATCAGCCCCAGCATTTT | NA | TRBJ1-5 | few | TRBV5-5
CASSPNDRAGSYEQYF | TGTGCCAGCAGTCCCAACGACAGGGCCGGATCCTACGAGCAGTACTTC | TRBD1 | TRBJ2-7 | NA | TRBV27
CASSQGPYQDWEEKLFF | TGCGCCAGCAGCCAAGGCCCCTACCAGGACTGGGAGGAAAAACTGTTTTTT | NA | TRBJ1-4 | NA | TRBV4-1
CASRDRVVEAFF | TGTGCCAGCAGGGACAGGGTAGTTGAAGCTTTCTTT | TRBD1 | TRBJ1-1 | few | TRBV6-1
CASSSSDTLSYSNQPQHF | TGTGCCAGCTCATCGTCGGACACGCTCAGCTATAGCAATCAGCCCCAGCATTTT | NA | TRBJ1-5 | NA | TRBV18
CASTLWTGTEHEQYF | TGCGCCAGCACCCTATGGACAGGGACGGAACACGAGCAGTACTTC | TRBD1 | TRBJ2-7 | NA | TRBV4-3
CASSAASGQSEAFF | TGTGCCAGCTCCGCCGCTTCGGGACAGTCCGAAGCTTTCTTT | TRBD1 | TRBJ1-1 | NA | TRBV18
CASSERVRGLESGNQPQHF | TGTGCCAGCAGTGAAAGGGTCAGGGGACTAGAATCAGGGAATCAGCCCCAGCATTTT | NA | TRBJ1-5 | once | TRBV6-1
CASSFSVAQGASGYTF | TGTGCCAGCAGTTTTAGCGTGGCACAGGGGGCGTCAGGCTACACCTTC | TRBD1 | TRBJ1-2 | NA | TRBV11-2
CASSIVSSNEKLFF | TGTGCCAGTAGTATAGTGAGTTCGAATGAAAAACTGTTTTTT | NA | TRBJ1-4 | NA | TRBV19
CASSAGALGLGEQYF | TGTGCCAGCAGTGCAGGGGCCCTCGGTCTCGGGGAGCAGTACTTC | NA | TRBJ2-7 | NA | TRBV28
CASSLAGAEETQYF | TGCGCCAGCAGCTTGGCAGGGGCAGAAGAGACCCAGTACTTC | NA | TRBJ2-5 | NA | TRBV5-1
CASSLGNGLGETQYF | TGCGCCAGCAGCTTGGGGAACGGACTGGGGGAGACCCAGTACTTC | NA | TRBJ2-5 | NA | TRBV5-1
CASSQQGLAWTDTQYF | TGCGCCAGCAGCCAACAAGGACTAGCCTGGACAGATACGCAGTATTTT | TRBD2 | TRBJ2-3 | few | TRBV4-1
CASRIGGQPQHF | TGTGCCAGCAGGATAGGGGGCCAGCCCCAGCATTTT | TRBD1 | TRBJ1-5 | NA | TRBV6-1
CASSYSEETQYF | TGCGCCAGCAGCTATAGCGAGGAGACCCAGTACTTC | NA | TRBJ2-5 | NA | TRBV5-1
CASSWPGQTTEAFF | TGTGCCAGCAGCTGGCCGGGACAGACCACTGAAGCTTTCTTT | TRBD1 | TRBJ1-1 | few | TRBV11-1
CASSIQALLNNEQFF | TGTGCCAGCAGCATACAGGCCCTCCTTAACAATGAGCAGTTCTTC | NA | TRBJ2-1 | NA | TRBV7-9
CASSIPHAGRNEKLFF | TGTGCCAGTAGTATCCCGCACGCAGGGCGTAATGAAAAACTGTTTTTT | NA | TRBJ1-4 | NA | TRBV19
CASGLVGLAGNNEQFF | TGTGCTAGTGGTTTGGTAGGACTAGCGGGTAACAATGAGCAGTTCTTC | TRBD2 | TRBJ2-1 | NA | TRBV12-5
CASSGRGDRGTDTQYF | TGTGCCAGCAGTGGGAGGGGGGACAGGGGAACAGATACGCAGTATTTT | TRBD1 | TRBJ2-3 | NA | TRBV2
CASSLSGRVMEYF | TGTGCCAGCAGTTTATCGGGCAGGGTGATGGAGTACTTC | NA | TRBJ2-7 | NA | TRBV27
CASSFRGVGNEKLFF | TGTGCCAGCAGCTTCCGGGGGGTGGGTAATGAAAAACTGTTTTTT | NA | TRBJ1-4 | NA | TRBV13
CASSCQGSSYNEQFF | TGTGCCAGCAGTTGCCAGGGTAGCTCCTACAATGAGCAGTTCTTC | NA | TRBJ2-1 | NA | TRBV6-5
CASSSGQGLNTGELFF | TGTGCCAGCAGCTCGGGACAGGGATTGAACACCGGGGAGCTGTTTTTT | TRBD1 | TRBJ2-2 | few | TRBV7-8